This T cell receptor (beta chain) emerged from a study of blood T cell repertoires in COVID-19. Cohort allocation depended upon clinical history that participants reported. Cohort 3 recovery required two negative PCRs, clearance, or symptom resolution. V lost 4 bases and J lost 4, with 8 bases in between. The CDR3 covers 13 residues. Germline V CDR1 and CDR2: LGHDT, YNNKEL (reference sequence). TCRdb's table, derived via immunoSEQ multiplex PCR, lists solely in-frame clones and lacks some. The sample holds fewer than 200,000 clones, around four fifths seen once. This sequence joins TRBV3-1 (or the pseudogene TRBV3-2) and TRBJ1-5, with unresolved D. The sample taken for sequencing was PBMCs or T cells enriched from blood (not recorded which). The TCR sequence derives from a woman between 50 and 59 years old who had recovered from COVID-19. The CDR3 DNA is TGTGCCAGCAGCCGCGGGGATAATCAGCCCCAGCATTTT. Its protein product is CASSRGDNQPQHF.